This TCR beta chain was retrieved from a study of cytomegalovirus exposure and HLA in healthy donors. The PCR was carried out with 60 Vbeta primers and 13 Jbeta primers. Clones were read by immunoSEQ multiplex PCR, and TCRdb kept only the in-frame ones, dropping some. This table lists tens of thousands of clones. Unmatched junction bases numbered 9, after V lost 5 bases and J lost 4 bases. CDR3 length: 16 residues. Germline assignment: CDR1 MNHEY and CDR2 SMNVEV (reference sequence). The rearrangement uses TRBV27 and TRBJ2-7, with 12 bases aligning to TRBD2. The sequence derives from a female donor in good health and CMV-seropositive. Sequenced input: PBMCs. In DNA, the CDR3 is TGTGCCAGCAGTACTCCTCGGACTAGCGGGAATTACGAGCAGTACTTC. It codes for CASSTPRTSGNYEQYF.